This T cell receptor (beta chain) came from a study of CD4 T cells in relation to SARS-CoV-2 and coronaviruses. Sequenced by immunoSEQ multiplex PCR; TCRdb stores in-frame clones only, minus some. This sample has 20,000 to 25,000 clones, with around 67% found just once. The CDR3 sequence is 15 residues long. Trimming cost V 5 bases and J 0 bases, with 11 bases left between them. The germline gives CDR1 LGHDT, CDR2 YNNKEL (reference sequence). CD4+ T cells from unexposed donors were obtained before the COVID-19 pandemic (2011-2018). Isolation of CD4+ T cells took place after around eleven days in culture. To note about this clone: Its antigen is as yet unknown.

This receptor was obtained from a human donor in good health. Material: CD4+ T cells from PBMCs, cultured in vitro. The chain employs TRBV3-1 (or the pseudogene TRBV3-2) and TRBJ1-3, with TRBD1 as a possible D gene (5 bases). CDR3 in DNA: TGTGCCAGCAGCTCGGGGACGTTCTCTGGAAACACCATATATTTT. It translates to CASSSGTFSGNTIYF.